This T cell receptor (beta chain) appears in the sequencing data of a study of a mutant IDH1 vaccine in newly diagnosed glioma. The wider study: Vaccination of patients was performed eight times, in weeks 1, 3, 5, 7, 11, 15, 19 and 23. Patients received vaccination from 4-6 weeks after radiotherapy alone, or with temozolomide cycles. Study observations and caveats: The vaccine induced immune responses, and these occurred in 93.3% of patients.

V was trimmed by 5 bases and J by 0 bases, leaving 11 bases between them. The CDR3 extends over 14 amino acids. Germline V gene lookup returns CDR1 ENHRY and CDR2 SYGVKD. TCRdb's table, derived via immunoSEQ multiplex PCR, lists solely in-frame clones and lacks some. This table has just over 65,000 clones, 84% appearing once. The time point is: week 23, last vaccination. The content of each vaccine dose was 300 ug of mutant IDH1 20-mer peptide, and topical imiquimod accompanied it. As for this clone: The antigen is not known.

The V and J genes are TRBV10-3 and TRBJ2-7, with D perhaps TRBD1 (5 bases). This receptor was obtained from a man younger than 30 with glioma. The starting material was PBMCs, obtained from a glioma patient whose treatment included an IDH1 peptide vaccine. The CDR3, as DNA: TGTGCCATCAGTACAGGACGGAGCTCCTACGAGCAGTACTTC. As protein: CAISTGRSSYEQYF.